This T cell receptor beta chain was sequenced for a study of CD8+CD57+ T cells in acquired aplastic anemia (dated by TCRdb to 2017 to 2018). General notes on the study: DNA extracted from sorted CD4+ and CD8+ cells had a mean of about 3.3 ug, with a range of 0.2 to 27.4 ug. CD8+CD57+ expansion was defined as frequency above the mean frequency observed in healthy subjects. General study outcomes and caveats: Patients and healthy controls showed no significant difference in CD8+ Simpson's diversity (P=0.060). Over 25 CD8+ CDR3 sequences were found in both patients and controls but appeared to be highly expressed in patients and within the immunodominant clones of the patients.

Expansion of CD8+CD57+ cells had been shown by flow cytometry in the patients chosen for sequencing. Every patient had a diagnosis of severe acquired aplastic anemia based on International Study of Aplastic Anemia and Agranulocytosis and Camitta criteria. No patient had received any therapy when blood was sampled. TCR repertoires of sorted CD4+ and CD8+ blood T cells from severe aplastic anemia patients and healthy subjects were deep-sequenced in the study. In the USA, patient enrollment took place under clinicaltrials.gov protocols 00001620, 01623167, 00001397, 00071045, 00081523 and 00961064. Ficoll-Paque density gradient centrifugation was used to isolate peripheral blood mononuclear cells. CD4+ and CD8+ T cells were sorted by FACS or magnetic beads before DNA extraction. This clonotype was seen a few times. The target of this receptor is not known. The sample holds no much larger clone one base away, and base qualities are not on file.

Clipping removes 7 bases from V and 7 bases from J, with 7 as the unmatched junction base count. The germline V gene encodes CDR1 MDHEN and CDR2 SYDVKM. Taken from cysteine to phenylalanine, the CDR3 has 14 residues. Only the CDR3 portion is preserved as DNA: 42 bases, with reading frame beginning at the first base. Genomic DNA was used as template for profiling of TCR beta VDJ combinations and CDR3 sequences. TCR repertoire sequencing was run on an Illumina HiSeq 2000. In the authors' own workflow: TRBV/TRBJ rearrangement plots, CDR3 size and DJ length profiles, and Simpson's diversity index were used to evaluate the repertoires. The most abundant DNA sequence in the deep sequencing data was taken as the immunodominant clone. CDR3 amino acid sequences were screened for sharing across subjects and compared with published repertoires and the VDJdb database. Using fastp at Q25 and MiXCR, TCRdb reprocessed the public reads and kept productive beta chains. Each CDR3 protein appears once, grouped with its most common genes and DNA. The V and J calls and clone size come from TCRdb's table, not from the authors' own analysis. The sample yields about half a million distinct CDR3 sequences; roughly a third were counted once. 0.8% to 0.85% of the sample rests with the top ten.

This receptor was taken from a human donor with aplastic anemia. The V and J genes are TRBV28 and TRBJ1-6; 7 central nucleotides agree with TRBD1. The material sequenced was sorted CD4+, CD8+, or CD8+CD57+ T cells (not recorded which) from PBMCs. The encoded CDR3 is CASNGPDRNSPLHF. The nucleotide sequence reads as follows: TGTGCCAGCAATGGTCCGGACAGGAATTCACCCCTCCACTTT.